This T cell receptor beta chain stems from a study of T cell responses to AZD1222 COVID-19 vaccine. V lost 3 bases, J lost 6 bases, and 3 bases stayed unmatched. The CDR3 sequence is 12 residues long. CDR1 and CDR2 from the germline V gene are SGDLS and YYNGEE. Profiled with immunoSEQ multiplex PCR; TCRdb holds only in-frame clones, not every one. Here the sample spans under 200,000 clones, approximately 90% being singletons. Concerning this clone: The antigen is unknown.

Study-wide results and caveats: White British ancestry dominated among donors, who included more females, and clonal diversity was possibly underestimated.

V is TRBV9 and J is TRBJ2-7, with 7 bases fitting TRBD2. Sequencing was performed on peripheral blood, taken on day 0 of AZD1222 vaccination. The receptor comes from an adult in good health. The CDR3 loop reads CASSAPGGEQYF. CDR3 coding DNA: TGTGCCAGCAGCGCCCCGGGGGGCGAGCAGTACTTC.